This T cell receptor (beta chain) was found in a study of cytomegalovirus exposure and HLA in healthy donors. The germline V gene encodes CDR1 SGHDT and CDR2 YYEEEE. Germline trimming cut 2 bases from V and 7 bases from J; bases unmatched to any gene: 6. The CDR3 consists of 15 residues. Study-level findings and limits: CMV antigen specificity of a few CMV-associated chains was confirmed in vitro.

The PCR ran on 60 Vbeta and 13 Jbeta primers. Produced via immunoSEQ multiplex PCR; TCRdb's table is partial and in-frame only. Of around 200,000 clones listed, roughly 75% are singletons. Regarding this clone: Its antigen is not known.

The chain employs TRBV5-6 and TRBJ1-4; TRBD1 agrees at 9 bases. The origin of this receptor is a man aged 25-40 years in good health and CMV-seropositive. Material for sequencing was PBMCs. CDR3 sequence reads: CASSLGTGLGEKLFF. The CDR3 coding sequence is TGTGCCAGCAGCTTAGGGACAGGGTTAGGTGAAAAACTGTTTTTT.